The 5 T cell receptor beta chains in this list originate from one sample, sequenced in a study of T cell repertoires in cytomegalovirus infection. MiXCR was run by TCRdb on the reads, yielding one entry per CDR3 protein. The sample lists fewer than 950,000 distinct CDR3 sequences, approximately 32% occurring once. Which antigens these TCRs recognize remains unknown. This specimen consisted of cultured CD8+ T cells from PBMCs, obtained from culture after CMV antigen stimulation. These receptors were taken from a human donor in good health (CMV status not recorded). Some clones in this sample may be carry-over from other donors' samples.

This clonotype was seen more than once but under ten times. V usage is TRBV20-1 and J usage is TRBJ2-1, with a tentative D call TRBD2 (7 bases). V was cut by 1 base and J by 8 bases, with 18 bases left in between. CDR3 size: 15 residues. Germline V lookup: CDR1 DFQATT, CDR2 SNEGSKA (reference sequence). CDR3 in amino acids: CSARAGGGGRYEQFF. The CDR3 DNA is TGCAGTGCTAGAGCCGGGGGAGGGGGGAGGTATGAGCAGTTCTTC.

J is TRBJ1-1 and V is TRBV6-8; D might be TRBD1 (5 bases). Looked up from germline, CDR1 is MNHGY and CDR2 is SAAAGT. Trimming took 9 bases from V and 1 from J, leaving 12 bases between them. There are 13 residues in the CDR3. The CDR3 DNA is TGTGCCAGTCGGATGGGGGAGAACACTGAAGCTTTCTTT. Amino acids: CASRMGENTEAFF.

J is TRBJ2-3 and V is TRBV2, with TRBD1 matching over 7 bases. The junction had 9 bases not matched to a gene; V was cut back by 3 bases and J by 0 bases. CDR3 size: 17 residues. Germline values: CDR1 SNHLY, CDR2 FYNNEI. This CDR3 reads CASSDLSQGPSTDTQYF. In nucleotides, the CDR3 is TGTGCCAGCAGTGACCTATCACAGGGGCCAAGCACAGATACGCAGTATTTT.

The chain employs TRBV10-3 and TRBJ2-7; tentative D call: TRBD1 (6 bases). In germline, CDR1 is ENHRY, CDR2 SYGVKD. The V end was cut by 6 bases, the J end by 1 base, with 13 bases between. CDR3 length: 14 amino acids. CDR3 residues: CAIRTGPSSYEQYV. In DNA form, the CDR3 reads TGTGCCATCAGGACAGGACCTTCGTCCTACGAGCAGTACGTC.

The chain employs TRBV18 and TRBJ2-1; D is unclear. The V and J ends lost 0 bases and 6 bases respectively, with 6 bases between them. This CDR3 is built from 13 residues. Germline V CDR1 and CDR2: KGHSH, LQKENI. CDR3 protein: CASSPPGVNEQFF. For the CDR3, the DNA is TGTGCCAGCTCACCACCTGGGGTCAATGAGCAGTTCTTC.